Shown below are 6 T cell receptor beta chains from a single sample sequenced in a study of regulatory T cells in long-lasting Graves disease. Sequencing libraries for TCR beta were prepared with iRepertoire HTBI primers and Arm-PCR of CDR3 regions. Each CDR3 protein gets one entry after TCRdb re-called the multiplex PCR reads with MiXCR. The sample contains about 430,000 distinct CDR3 sequences, 21% of which appear only once. Time point given: persistent/refractory GD, antithyroid drugs over 5 years with positive TRAb. Extracted RNA from PBMCs served as the source of the TCR library. The sample in question was peripheral blood mononuclear cells (PBMCs), obtained when the disease was refractory, from a patient treated with antithyroid drugs. The source of these receptors is a female donor with Graves disease.

This clonotype was detected only a few times. This chain connects TRBV7-2 to TRBJ2-6, with TRBD1 identical over 7 bases. Trimming took 6 bases from V and 4 from J; bases not matched to a gene: 6. This CDR3 contains 15 residues. In germline, CDR1 is SGHTA, CDR2 FQGNSA. The CDR3, as DNA: TGTGCCAGCAGGAGAACAGGGGTCGGGGCCAACGTCCTGACTTTC. Translating gives CASRRTGVGANVLTF.

This chain joins TRBV20-1 and TRBJ1-3; no clear D gene. The CDR3 loop spans 12 amino acids. Trimming took off 3 bases at V and 9 bases at J, with 12 bases between the two ends. CDR1 is DFQATT, CDR2 SNEGSKA, per germline (reference sequence). CDR3 DNA: TGCAGTGCTAGTGCCGGTGGTGGCACCATATATTTT. This gives the protein CSASAGGGTIYF.

The table lists this clonotype with many counts. V is TRBV30 and J is TRBJ1-1; D is undetermined. The CDR3 loop spans 12 amino acids. Germline CDR1 and CDR2: GTSNPN and SVGIG (reference sequence). With 0 bases removed from V and 3 bases from J, the gap between germline ends came to 5 bases. The CDR3 reads CAWSVGHTEAFF. The CDR3 region has the DNA TGTGCCTGGAGTGTAGGTCACACTGAAGCTTTCTTT. Complete variable domain (other parts from reference TRBV30 and TRBJ1-1): SQTIHQWPATLVQPVGSPLSLECTVEGTSNPNLYWYRQAAGRGLQLLFYSVGIGQISSEVPQNLSASRPQDRQFILSSKKLLLSDSGFYLCAWSVGHTEAFFGQGTRLTVV.

This clonotype was counted many times. The chain carries TRBV5-1 and TRBJ1-1; TRBD1 aligns across 7 bases. Per the germline V gene, CDR1 is SGHRS and CDR2 is YFSETQ. With V trimmed by 2 bases and J by 5 bases, 3 bases remained unmatched. The CDR3 loop spans 13 amino acids. The CDR3 here is CASSLGTATEAFF. CDR3 sequence (DNA): TGCGCCAGCAGCTTAGGGACAGCGACTGAAGCTTTCTTT.

The sample holds many counts of this clonotype. The CDR3 loop is CASSPDRWGAKNIQYF. The CDR3 DNA reads TGTGCCAGCAGTCCCGACAGGTGGGGAGCCAAAAACATTCAGTACTTC. The genes are TRBV28 and TRBJ2-4, with D possibly TRBD1 on 6 matching bases. The CDR3 extends over 16 amino acids. The germline gives CDR1 MDHEN, CDR2 SYDVKM. V was shortened by 5 bases and J by 0 bases, with 14 bases between the two germline ends.

The chain recombines TRBV6-1 with TRBJ1-2; 10 bases agree with TRBD1. This CDR3 has 14 amino acids. Trimming removed 8 bases from V and 5 bases from J; junction bases left unmatched: 8. Germline lookup yields CDR1 MNHNS and CDR2 SASEGT. As DNA, the CDR3 is TGTGCCAGCGTCCGGGACAGGGGCAGGTATGGCTACACCTTC. It codes for CASVRDRGRYGYTF.